Listed below are T cell receptor beta chains from one sample, sequenced in a study of T cells in Graves' hyperthyroidism and ophthalmopathy. TCRdb itself ran the multiplex PCR reads through MiXCR, one entry per CDR3 protein. The repertoire consists of hundreds of thousands of distinct CDR3 sequences, with 35% to 55% occurring once and the leading ten covering nearly 8.5%. Sample: peripheral blood or thyroid tissue (not recorded which). The receptors come from a woman in her late teens or twenties with Graves' hyperthyroidism. CDR3s include the opening cysteine and the closing phenylalanine or tryptophan. A D gene is named only where the DNA matches it firmly. Size is stated for part of the rows, as once, few or many counts, or as a class when the clone is expanded.

>TRBD1|-|TRBV5-4|TRBJ1-1
CASSLGAGGDRNTEAFF
TGTGCCAGCAGCTTGGGGGCCGGGGGGGACAGGAACACTGAAGCTTTCTTT
>TRBD2|-|TRBV14|TRBJ2-7
CASRPSGRAIYEQYF
TGTGCCAGCAGGCCTAGCGGGAGGGCCATCTACGAGCAGTACTTC
>-|many|TRBV24-1|TRBJ2-5
CATSAWDGQETQYF
TGTGCCACCAGTGCCTGGGACGGCCAAGAGACCCAGTACTTC
>-|many|TRBV20-1|TRBJ1-6
CSARRDSPLHF
TGCAGTGCTAGACGGGATTCACCCCTCCACTTT
>-|many|TRBV2|TRBJ1-4
CASSEEREKLFF
TGTGCCAGCAGTGAAGAGCGGGAAAAACTGTTTTTT
>-|-|TRBV7-2|TRBJ1-2
CASSPLQGPANYGYTF
TGTGCCAGCAGCCCCTTACAAGGCCCCGCGAACTATGGCTACACCTTC
>-|many|TRBV2|TRBJ1-1
CASITGEAFF
TGTGCCAGCATTACAGGGGAAGCTTTCTTT
>-|-|TRBV20-1|TRBJ2-5
CSASGLTSQETQYF
TGCAGTGCGTCGGGACTTACATCCCAAGAGACCCAGTACTTC
>-|-|TRBV2|TRBJ2-5
CASSVWDLGNQPQYF
TGTGCCAGCAGTGTCTGGGATTTAGGCAATCAGCCCCAGTACTTC
>-|many|TRBV7-9|TRBJ1-4
CASSFGGESEKLFF
TGTGCCAGCAGCTTCGGGGGAGAGAGTGAAAAACTGTTTTTT
>TRBD1|many|TRBV10-3|TRBJ1-4
CAIRGQGTNEKLFF
TGTGCCATCAGGGGACAGGGAACTAATGAAAAACTGTTTTTT
>TRBD1|-|TRBV7-9|TRBJ2-7
CASSFPAGQGVYEQYF
TGTGCCAGCAGCTTTCCGGCGGGACAGGGGGTTTACGAGCAGTACTTC
>TRBD2|-|TRBV7-9|TRBJ2-5
CASRTSGAGGQETQYF
TGTGCCAGCAGAACTAGCGGAGCGGGAGGCCAAGAGACCCAGTACTTC
>TRBD1|few|TRBV4-1|TRBJ2-2
CASSLAAGGTGELFF
TGCGCCAGCAGCTTGGCGGCAGGGGGAACCGGGGAGCTGTTTTTT
>TRBD2|few|TRBV5-6|TRBJ2-5
CASSLTAGAETQYF
TGTGCCAGCAGCTTGACGGCGGGAGCAGAGACCCAGTACTTC
>-|many|TRBV7-2|TRBJ1-2
CASSLRGIYGYTF
TGTGCCAGCAGCCTCCGAGGGATCTATGGCTACACCTTC
>-|-|TRBV10-3|TRBJ1-5
CASSEEGRGWGEPQHF
TGTGCCAGCAGTGAAGAGGGTAGGGGGTGGGGAGAGCCCCAGCATTTT
>-|-|TRBV29-1|TRBJ1-1
CSVGQKAFF
TGCAGCGTGGGGCAGAAAGCTTTCTTT
>-|few|TRBV7-6|TRBJ1-5
CASSQERRQPQHF
TGTGCCAGCAGCCAAGAACGACGGCAGCCCCAGCATTTT
>TRBD1|few|TRBV20-1|TRBJ2-2
CSARTGGRTGELFF
TGCAGTGCCAGGACAGGGGGCAGGACCGGGGAGCTGTTTTTT
>-|few|TRBV7-2|TRBJ1-5
CASSPHPGGQPQHF
TGTGCCAGCAGCCCCCATCCGGGCGGTCAGCCCCAGCATTTT
>-|few|TRBV12-3/TRBV12-4|TRBJ1-2
CASKSVIGSDYGYTF
TGTGCCAGCAAGAGCGTGATAGGGTCCGACTATGGCTACACCTTC
>TRBD2|-|TRBV25-1|TRBJ2-2
CASSRLAGRKAGELFF
TGTGCCAGCAGCAGACTAGCGGGAAGGAAGGCCGGGGAGCTGTTTTTT
>-|many|TRBV25-1|TRBJ2-7
CASSELQGSHEQYF
TGTGCCAGCAGTGAACTACAGGGCTCCCACGAGCAGTACTTC
>TRBD1|-|TRBV19|TRBJ1-3
CAAKSGTESSGNTIYF
TGTGCCGCGAAGTCCGGGACAGAGAGCTCTGGAAACACCATATATTTT
>TRBD1|-|TRBV2|TRBJ2-5
CATSALTGTGLAETQYF
TGTGCCACCAGTGCCTTAACCGGGACAGGGTTGGCAGAGACCCAGTACTTC
>-|many|TRBV9|TRBJ1-4
CASSVTTVPDEKLFF
TGTGCCAGCAGCGTTACGACCGTACCCGACGAAAAACTGTTTTTT
>-|-|TRBV7-9|TRBJ2-7
CASRPVELIEQYF
TGCGCCAGCAGGCCTGTCGAACTTATTGAGCAGTACTTC
>-|few|TRBV10-3|TRBJ1-2
CARTMTRDISGYTF
TGTGCTAGGACAATGACCCGGGACATATCAGGCTACACCTTC